Detailed here is one TCR beta chain. The sample originates from a study of blood T cell repertoires in COVID-19. About the research overall: Collection of acute and convalescent COVID-19 samples took place in the United States, Italy and Spain. T cells, B-cell-depleted T cells, or PBMCs supplied cDNA or gDNA.

How the authors handled the data: Counts of nucleated cells, estimated from reference gene primer amplification, were obtained. Repertoires were generated with immunoSEQ multiplex PCR, while TCRdb's copy carries only in-frame clones and drops some. D and trimming were read from the DNA, whereas the V and J calls and clone size are those reported in that table. The sample carries about 130,000 clones, around nine tenths recorded once. Germline V gene data show CDR1 as SGHNT and CDR2 as YENEEA. The CDR3 spans 13 residues. V lost 5 bases, J lost 2 bases, and 10 bases lay in between. This clonotype was obtained from a woman older than 75 with acute or convalescent COVID-19. The chain has TRBV11-3 and TRBJ2-7, with D perhaps matching TRBD2 (6 bases). Specimen: peripheral blood. Written as DNA, the CDR3 is TGTGCCAGCAGCCCCGGGACTCCCTACGAGCAGTACTTC. This encodes CASSPGTPYEQYF. The full variable domain, its missing parts supplied by reference TRBV11-3 and TRBJ2-7, is EAGVVQSPRYKIIEKKQPVAFWCNPISGHNTLYWYLQNLGQGPELLIRYENEEAVDDSQLPKDRFSAERLKGVDSTLKIQPAELGDSAVYLCASSPGTPYEQYFGPGTRLTVT.